A single sample is the source of the 13 T cell receptor beta chains below, sequenced in a study of blood T cell repertoires in COVID-19. Produced via immunoSEQ multiplex PCR; TCRdb's table is partial and in-frame only. The sample contains about 380,000 clones, around 85% of which appear only once. Sequencing was performed on peripheral blood. These receptors all stem from a woman under 30 with acute or convalescent COVID-19.

The V call is TRBV11-2, the J call TRBJ2-7; 9 nucleotides align to TRBD2. CDR3 length: 15 residues. Germline V CDR1 and CDR2: SGHAT, FQNNGV. The junction had 8 bases not matched to a gene; V was cut back by 1 base and J by 7 bases. CDR3 bases: TGTGCCAGCAGCTTAGCCCGAGCGGGGGGTTTTGAGCAGTACTTC. Amino acids: CASSLARAGGFEQYF.

This clone was seen just once. V is TRBV11-1 and J is TRBJ2-7; 9 nucleotides line up with TRBD2. Germline V gives CDR1 SGHAT, CDR2 FQDESV (reference sequence). This CDR3 is built from 15 residues. The V gene end was trimmed by 5 bases and the J gene end by 2 bases; junction bases not matched to a gene: 7. The DNA of the CDR3 is TGTGCCAGCAGCCCTCAGTCTAGCGGGGCCTACGAGCAGTACTTC. Residues: CASSPQSSGAYEQYF.

This clone has a single count. The V and J genes are TRBV9 and TRBJ1-2; no clear D gene. CDR1 is SGDLS and CDR2 is YYNGEE in the germline V gene. V was clipped by 0 bases and J by 0 bases, with 6 bases between them. The length of the CDR3 is 14 residues. CDR3 loop: CASSVGVTNYGYTF. The CDR3 region has the DNA TGTGCCAGCAGCGTAGGTGTCACTAACTATGGCTACACCTTC.

The chain employs TRBV18 and TRBJ1-2; no firm D call. CDR3 length: 12 amino acids. With 4 bases removed from V and 7 bases from J, the gap between germline ends came to 10 bases. CDR1 KGHSH and CDR2 LQKENI come from the germline V gene. DNA for the CDR3: TGTGCCAGCTCACATCCCGAGGGTGGCTACACCTTC. Its protein product is CASSHPEGGYTF. The full variable domain, completed using reference TRBV18 and TRBJ1-2, is NAGVMQNPRHLVRRRGQEARLRCSPMKGHSHVYWYRQLPEEGLKFMVYLQKENIIDESGMPKERFSAEFPKEGPSILRIQQVVRGDSAAYFCASSHPEGGYTFGSGTRLTVV.

This chain connects TRBV7-9 to TRBJ1-1; no definite D call. The CDR3 runs to 14 residues. Per germline, CDR1 SEHNR and CDR2 FQNEAQ (reference sequence). Trimming took 5 bases from V and 7 from J, leaving 17 bases between them. CDR3 region: CASSPSDGFYEAFF. The DNA of the CDR3 is TGTGCCAGCAGCCCCAGCGACGGATTCTATGAAGCTTTCTTT.

The CDR3 reads CASSYSGAASNQPQHF. CDR3 nucleotide sequence: TGTGCCAGCAGCTATAGTGGGGCCGCTAGCAATCAGCCCCAGCATTTT. The chain employs TRBV7-9 and TRBJ1-5; possibly TRBD1 for D (5 bases). V gave up 4 bases and J gave up 0 bases, with 13 bases separating them. This CDR3 spans 16 amino acids. Looked up from germline, CDR1 is SEHNR and CDR2 is FQNEAQ (reference sequence). Using reference TRBV7-9 and TRBJ1-5 for the parts outside the CDR3, the full variable domain is DTGVSQNPRHKITKRGQNVTFRCDPISEHNRLYWYRQTLGQGPEFLTYFQNEAQLEKSRLLSDRFSAERPKGSFSTLEIQRTEQGDSAMYLCASSYSGAASNQPQHFGDGTRLSIL.

To note about this clone: Other DNA sequences of this sample code for an identical CDR3. The CDR3, as DNA: TGTGCCAGTAGCTCCCCTCGGGACAGTAACTATGGCTACACCTTC. Protein: CASSSPRDSNYGYTF. The chain links TRBV19 to TRBJ1-2, with 7 bases matching TRBD1. This CDR3 has 15 residues. Looked up from germline, CDR1 is LNHDA and CDR2 is SQIVND (reference sequence). Losses at the gene ends were 6 bases for V and 1 base for J; bases not matched to a gene: 8. The full variable domain, completed using reference TRBV19 and TRBJ1-2, is DGGITQSPKYLFRKEGQNVTLSCEQNLNHDAMYWYRQDPGQGLRLIYYSQIVNDFQKGDIAEGYSVSREKKESFPLTVTSAQKNPTAFYLCASSSPRDSNYGYTFGSGTRLTVV.

This clone was seen repeatedly, ten times or more. The gene calls are TRBV4-1 and TRBJ1-5; 9 nucleotides align to TRBD1. After removal of 1 base from V and 4 bases from J, the junction contained 2 bases not matched to a gene. The CDR3 sequence is 15 residues long. Germline CDR1 reads MGHRA; CDR2 reads YSYEKL. As DNA, the CDR3 is TGCGCCAGCAGCCAAGCAGGGACAGGGAATCAGCCCCAGCATTTT. Translating gives CASSQAGTGNQPQHF.

This clone was detected many times. V is TRBV19 and J is TRBJ1-2, with D tentatively TRBD1 (6 bases). CDR1 is LNHDA and CDR2 is SQIVND in the germline V gene (reference sequence). V lost 9 bases, J lost 6 bases, and 14 bases lay in between. The CDR3 runs to 12 residues. The DNA for the CDR3 is TGTGCCAGGGAACAGGGTAAGGATGGCTACACCTTC. Protein product: CAREQGKDGYTF.

Concerning this clone: This same CDR3 is encoded by further DNA sequences in the sample. This chain links TRBV12-3 or TRBV12-4 with TRBJ2-1; a possible D gene is TRBD2 (5 bases). Deletions cut 6 bases from V and 7 bases from J, with 10 bases between. This CDR3 has 12 residues. CDR3 residues: CASSPSPNEQFF. Here the CDR3 DNA reads TGTGCCAGCAGCCCTAGCCCTAATGAGCAGTTCTTC.

To note about this clone: The same CDR3 can be traced to other DNA sequences in this sample. The CDR3 sequence is CASSVGGSDTEAFF. CDR3 in DNA: TGTGCCAGCAGCGTGGGGGGGTCGGACACTGAAGCTTTCTTT. The gene calls are TRBV9 and TRBJ1-1; tentative D call: TRBD1 (5 bases). Trimming removed 2 bases at V and 3 bases at J, with 11 bases between. Per the germline V gene, CDR1 is SGDLS and CDR2 is YYNGEE. This CDR3 comprises 14 residues.

This clone was recorded many times. This chain links TRBV28 with TRBJ1-1; 10 nucleotides agree with TRBD1. The CDR3 extends over 13 amino acids. Germline loops: CDR1 MDHEN, CDR2 SYDVKM. The junction had 0 bases not matched to a gene; V was cut back by 4 bases and J by 4 bases. CDR3 DNA: TGTGCCAGCAGTTGGACAGGGGGCACTGAAGCTTTCTTT. It is translated as CASSWTGGTEAFF.

The genes are TRBV7-9 and TRBJ2-5, with TRBD2 identical over 14 bases. Germline assignment: CDR1 SEHNR and CDR2 FQNEAQ (reference sequence). The CDR3 consists of 16 residues. After removal of 1 base from V and 7 bases from J, the junction contained 5 bases not matched to a gene. The CDR3 coding sequence is TGTGCCAGCAGCTTAGAGGGACTAGCGGGAGCGGGGACCCAGTACTTC. The encoded protein is CASSLEGLAGAGTQYF.